The present T cell receptor (beta chain) was sequenced within a study of blood T cell repertoires in COVID-19. The protocol was immunoSEQ multiplex PCR, while the TCRdb copy is restricted to in-frame clones and leaves out a portion. The sample consists of under 150,000 clones, around 79% of them appearing once. Cohort allocation depended upon clinical history that participants reported. Per the germline V gene, CDR1 is SGHTA and CDR2 is FQGNSA. The CDR3 is 15 amino acids. V was trimmed by 6 bases and J by 5 bases, leaving 19 bases between them. Sample: PBMCs or T cells enriched from blood (not recorded which). V gene TRBV7-2 combines with J gene TRBJ1-1; D possibly corresponds to TRBD1 (5 bases). This sequence originates from a woman aged 45-60 years who had recovered from COVID-19. The CDR3 loop is CASSPRDPRGTEAFF. The CDR3 DNA sequence: TGTGCCAGCAGTCCTAGGGATCCCCGGGGGACTGAAGCTTTCTTT. Full variable domain (outside the CDR3, taken from reference TRBV7-2 and TRBJ1-1): GAGVSQSPSNKVTEKGKDVELRCDPISGHTALYWYRQSLGQGLEFLIYFQGNSAPDKSGLPSDRFSAERTGGSVSTLTIQRTQQEDSAVYLCASSPRDPRGTEAFFGQGTRLTVV.